This passage covers 7 T cell receptor beta chains from one sample sequenced in a study of radiation and T cells in renal cell carcinoma. Clones were sequenced by immunoSEQ multiplex PCR, and TCRdb holds only the in-frame ones, with some missing. The sample carries about 78,000 clones, about nine tenths recorded once. Time point in this sample: blood 4 weeks post-SBRT, at nephrectomy. Treatment meaning: 15 Gy SBRT to primary tumor, nephrectomy 4 weeks later. Specimen: blood, collected from a patient whose treatment included radiotherapy and nephrectomy. These receptors were obtained from a woman in her 70s with renal cell carcinoma.

The V and J genes are TRBV5-1 and TRBJ2-5; TRBD1 or TRBD2 may be the D gene (5 bases each). Germline V lookup: CDR1 SGHRS, CDR2 YFSETQ. The CDR3 is 14 residues long. V was cut by 3 bases and J by 3 bases, with 12 bases left in between. In DNA form, the CDR3 reads TGCGCCAGCAGCTATGGGGCCGGGGAAGAGACCCAGTACTTC. It encodes CASSYGAGEETQYF.

This chain links TRBV30 with TRBJ1-6; possible D gene TRBD1, 5 bases. This CDR3 is 16 amino acids long. Trimming stripped 4 bases from V and 5 bases from J, with 18 bases between. CDR1 and CDR2 from the germline V gene are GTSNPN and SVGIG (reference sequence). The DNA of the CDR3 is TGTGCCTGGATAGGGGCAGGGCGGGTAAATAATTCACCCCTCCACTTT. Encoded protein: CAWIGAGRVNNSPLHF.

This chain uses TRBV30 with TRBJ1-1; possible D gene TRBD1, 6 bases. The CDR3 is made up of 11 amino acids. The germline gives CDR1 GTSNPN, CDR2 SVGIG (reference sequence). The V end was cut by 5 bases, the J end by 9 bases, with 13 bases between. DNA for the CDR3: TGTGCCTGGCATAGGGGGACCAAAGCTTTCTTT. This codes for CAWHRGTKAFF.

V and J are TRBV30 and TRBJ2-5, with D uncertain. Germline V CDR1 and CDR2: GTSNPN, SVGIG (reference sequence). This CDR3 region has 11 residues. V was shortened by 4 bases and J by 4 bases, with 7 bases between the two germline ends. DNA for the CDR3: TGTGCCTGGAACGAGAGAGAGACCCAGTACTTC. Residues: CAWNERETQYF.

This chain links TRBV6-6 with TRBJ1-3, with D unclear. CDR3 length: 15 residues. The ends were cut back, 0 bases at V and 0 bases at J, with 6 bases in the middle. CDR1 is MNHNY and CDR2 is SVGAGI in the germline V gene (reference sequence). DNA of the CDR3: TGTGCCAGCAGTTACTCGCCAGACTCTGGAAACACCATATATTTT. This sequence encodes CASSYSPDSGNTIYF.

Here the CDR3 DNA reads TGTGCCAGCAGTTTACTCGGGCCTCAGGGTGGCTACACCTTC. As protein: CASSLLGPQGGYTF. V is TRBV28 and J is TRBJ1-2, with TRBD1 as a possible D gene (5 bases). The length of the CDR3 is 14 residues. In germline, CDR1 is MDHEN, CDR2 SYDVKM. V was shortened by 2 bases and J by 7 bases, with 14 bases between the two germline ends.

V is TRBV5-1 and J is TRBJ2-1; no firm D call. The CDR3 totals 13 residues. The V gene's germline CDR1 is SGHRS and CDR2 YFSETQ. The V and J ends lost 5 bases and 7 bases respectively, with 13 bases between them. CDR3 region: CASRSGPGNEQFF. The CDR3 DNA is TGCGCCAGCAGATCCGGACCTGGAAATGAGCAGTTCTTC.